Following are 25 T cell receptor beta chains from one sample sequenced in a study of T cell repertoires in cytomegalovirus infection. Each CDR3 protein gets one entry after TCRdb re-called the reads with MiXCR. This table has approximately 260,000 distinct CDR3 sequences, about 17% appearing once. Material: CD8+ T cells from PBMCs. The receptors here all came from a human donor in good health (CMV status not recorded). Some clones in this sample may be carry-over from other donors' samples.

The CDR3: CASSLDWETYEQYF. Here the CDR3 DNA reads TGTGCCAGCAGTTTAGATTGGGAAACCTACGAGCAGTACTTC. The chain employs TRBV27 and TRBJ2-7; D unresolved. The CDR3 loop spans 14 amino acids. The V end was cut by 2 bases, the J end by 2 bases, with 10 bases between. Germline CDR1 and CDR2: MNHEY and SMNVEV (reference sequence).

The table lists this clonotype with many counts. The chain employs TRBV7-9 and TRBJ1-4; D might be TRBD1 (5 bases). The CDR3 runs to 16 residues. Trimming removed 0 bases from V and 0 bases from J, with 8 bases in between. Germline-derived CDR1 and CDR2 are SEHNR and FQNEAQ (reference sequence). The CDR3 here is CASSLAQDATNEKLFF. DNA of the CDR3: TGTGCCAGCAGCTTAGCACAGGACGCAACTAATGAAAAACTGTTTTTT.

This clonotype was counted only a few times. J is TRBJ2-3 and V is TRBV20-1, with 11 bases lining up with TRBD2. This CDR3 spans 17 amino acids. V was clipped by 0 bases and J by 2 bases; unmatched bases: 7. The germline CDR1 and CDR2 sequences are DFQATT and SNEGSKA (reference sequence). CDR3 sequence reads: CSARDPSGGSYTDTQYF. CDR3 DNA sequence: TGCAGTGCTAGAGATCCTAGCGGGGGGTCCTACACAGATACGCAGTATTTT.

This clonotype was seen a handful of times. J is TRBJ1-2 and V is TRBV7-8, with 12 bases matching TRBD1. The CDR3 runs 19 residues. Trimming at V came to 2 bases and at J to 8 bases, leaving 18 bases not matched to a gene. Germline V gene lookup returns CDR1 SGHVS and CDR2 FQNEAQ. CDR3 residues: CASSLFRRGQGAGDAGYTF. CDR3 bases: TGTGCCAGCAGCTTATTCCGGCGGGGACAGGGGGCAGGAGACGCGGGCTACACCTTC.

This clonotype was recorded a few times. This rearrangement joins TRBV27 to TRBJ2-7; D tentatively fits TRBD1 or TRBD2 (5 bases each). Trimming cost V 1 base and J 6 bases, with 16 bases left between them. The CDR3 covers 15 residues. Looked up from germline, CDR1 is MNHEY and CDR2 is SMNVEV (reference sequence). The CDR3 region has the DNA TGTGCCAGCAGTTTATATTCGGCTGGGGGTTTCGAGCAGTACTTC. Its translation: CASSLYSAGGFEQYF.

This clonotype was seen a handful of times. V is TRBV7-6 and J is TRBJ2-3; no clear D gene. The CDR3 has 14 amino acids. Trimming removed 2 bases from V and 5 bases from J, with 11 bases in between. Germline CDR1 is SGHVS and CDR2 is FNYEAQ. The CDR3 region is CASSLLPARDTQYF. CDR3 nucleotides: TGTGCCAGCAGCTTACTCCCAGCGAGAGATACGCAGTATTTT.

This clonotype was counted between two and nine times. This rearrangement joins TRBV18 to TRBJ2-7; 7 bases are a match to TRBD1. Per germline, CDR1 KGHSH and CDR2 LQKENI. V shed 0 bases and J 0 bases; nucleotides not matched to a gene: 5. The CDR3 is 16 residues long. DNA for the CDR3: TGTGCCAGCTCACCACCTGCCGGACAGGACTCCTACGAGCAGTACTTC. This codes for CASSPPAGQDSYEQYF.

Turning to this clonotype: A much larger clone differs from this one at a single base, so this may be a read error. The chain is built from TRBV7-9 and TRBJ2-1; D not certain. With the DNA end fitting TRBJ2-7 better, the J assignment may be wrong. The CDR3 length is 12 residues. CDR1 SEHNR and CDR2 FQNEAQ come from the germline V gene (reference sequence). CDR3 bases: TGTGCCAGCAGCACCCCCCGCAATGAGCAGTACTTC. Amino acid sequence: CASSTPRNEQYF.

This clonotype came up a few times. The chain combines TRBV29-1 with TRBJ2-3; 11 bases align to TRBD2. The J segment lost 0 bases and the V segment lost 7 bases, leaving 12 bases of the junction unmatched. This CDR3 spans 17 amino acids. Germline CDR1 reads SQVTM; CDR2 reads ANQGSEA. CDR3 nucleotide sequence: TGCAGCGCCAGACTAGCGGGGAGGAGAGACAGCACAGATACGCAGTATTTT. This sequence encodes CSARLAGRRDSTDTQYF.

The chain is built from TRBV20-1 and TRBJ2-1; weak D call: TRBD2 (5 bases). V lost 0 bases and J lost 8, with 11 bases in between. Germline CDR1 and CDR2: DFQATT and SNEGSKA (reference sequence). CDR3 length: 13 amino acids. The chain's CDR3 is CSARDSRVDEQFF. As DNA, the CDR3 is TGCAGTGCTAGAGATTCGCGGGTCGATGAGCAGTTCTTC.

This clonotype was counted a few times. This chain connects TRBV4-1 to TRBJ2-7; 7 bases are a match to TRBD1. This CDR3 is 16 amino acids long. With V trimmed by 0 bases and J by 0 bases, 5 bases remained unmatched. Germline V CDR1 and CDR2: MGHRA, YSYEKL. The CDR3 nucleotides are TGCGCCAGCAGCCAAGATTCGACAGGGAACTCCTACGAGCAGTACTTC. Translation gives CASSQDSTGNSYEQYF.

The V call is TRBV20-1, the J call TRBJ1-2; D gene unclear. CDR1 and CDR2 from the germline V gene are DFQATT and SNEGSKA (reference sequence). The CDR3 is 9 amino acids. V was cut by 5 bases and J by 8 bases, with 6 bases left in between. The CDR3 sequence: CSALRGYTF. CDR3 DNA sequence: TGCAGTGCTTTGAGGGGCTACACCTTC.

In this sample, this clonotype turned up a few times. The V call is TRBV29-1, the J call TRBJ2-7, with 10 bases lining up with TRBD1. The CDR3 is 12 amino acids. The V and J ends lost 7 bases and 5 bases, in that order; junction bases with no gene match: 5. From germline, CDR1 is SQVTM and CDR2 ANQGSEA. CDR3 in DNA: TGCAGCGGACAGGGGGCCCTGAACGAGCAGTACTTC. Protein product: CSGQGALNEQYF.

This clonotype was counted many times. The chain has TRBV6-5 and TRBJ2-1, with 11 positions matching TRBD2. Germline V gene sequence: CDR1 MNHEY, CDR2 SVGAGI. The CDR3 has 14 residues. V lost 5 bases to trimming and J lost 6 bases; unmatched junction nucleotides: 3. The CDR3 loop is CASSVSGGVNEQFF. CDR3 DNA: TGTGCCAGCAGTGTTAGCGGGGGGGTCAATGAGCAGTTCTTC.

The rearrangement joins TRBV29-1 to TRBJ2-1, with D tentatively TRBD2 (6 bases). V shed 0 bases and J shed 4 bases, with 16 bases lying between them. CDR1 and CDR2 from the germline V gene are SQVTM and ANQGSEA. This CDR3 is built from 16 residues. CDR3: CSVEEWGEDQYNEQFF. The CDR3 region has the DNA TGCAGCGTTGAAGAATGGGGGGAAGACCAGTACAATGAGCAGTTCTTC.

This clonotype has just a few counts. The rearrangement uses TRBV29-1 and TRBJ2-2; 12 positions match TRBD1. This CDR3 is built from 14 residues. V lost 2 bases and J lost 6; bases outside the gene matches: 1. CDR1 is SQVTM and CDR2 is ANQGSEA in the germline V gene. CDR3 protein: CSVERDRGPGELFF. The CDR3 DNA reads TGCAGCGTTGAACGGGACAGGGGGCCCGGGGAGCTGTTTTTT.

J is TRBJ1-5 and V is TRBV20-1; D ambiguous. Germline CDR1 is DFQATT and CDR2 is SNEGSKA (reference sequence). Trimming took 0 bases from V and 8 from J, leaving 20 bases between them. CDR3 length equals 16 residues. As DNA, the CDR3 is TGCAGTGCTAGAGATAAGGTATTAGGAATTTGGGAGCCCCAGCATTTT. Translated: CSARDKVLGIWEPQHF.

This clonotype has at least ten counts. The gene calls are TRBV7-2 and TRBJ2-5; D might be TRBD2 (6 bases). The ends were cut back, 4 bases at V and 2 bases at J, with 14 bases in the middle. CDR3 length equals 15 residues. CDR1 is SGHTA, CDR2 FQGNSA, per germline. CDR3 nucleotides: TGTGCCAGCAGCTCCGGTTGGGGGGTACAAGAGACCCAGTACTTC. It is translated as CASSSGWGVQETQYF.

This clonotype was seen repeatedly, ten times or more. The chain is built from TRBV6-2 or TRBV6-3 and TRBJ2-1; 7 bases line up with TRBD1. V lost 2 bases and J lost 7; bases outside the gene matches: 11. Germline CDR1 reads MNHEY; CDR2 reads SVGEGT. There are 16 residues in the CDR3. The CDR3: CASSYSWDSPTNEQFF. The CDR3 DNA sequence: TGTGCCAGCAGTTACAGCTGGGACAGCCCCACTAATGAGCAGTTCTTC.

This clonotype was detected ten times or more. V and J are TRBV7-8 and TRBJ1-4; D gene unclear. This CDR3 has 15 residues. Germline V gene lookup returns CDR1 SGHVS and CDR2 FQNEAQ. The V gene lost 0 bases and the J gene lost 4 bases, with 9 bases spanning the gap. This chain's CDR3 is CASSLAPENNEKLFF. Written as DNA, the CDR3 is TGTGCCAGCAGCTTAGCGCCCGAGAATAATGAAAAACTGTTTTTT.

The chain recombines TRBV6-6 with TRBJ2-2; 8 bases align to TRBD2. Losses at the gene ends were 2 bases for V and 1 base for J; bases not matched to a gene: 12. Germline assignment: CDR1 MNHNY and CDR2 SVGAGI (reference sequence). CDR3 size: 19 residues. The CDR3 spells CASSYLGGGLAGNTGELFF. CDR3 nucleotide sequence: TGTGCCAGCAGTTACCTGGGCGGTGGGCTAGCGGGGAACACCGGGGAGCTGTTTTTT.

Many counts were recorded for this clonotype. The chain links TRBV29-1 to TRBJ2-1, with a possible D match to TRBD1 (5 bases). The CDR3 consists of 12 residues. The V end lost 4 bases, the J end lost 4 bases, and 8 bases lay between the germline ends. CDR1 and CDR2 from the germline V gene are SQVTM and ANQGSEA. The CDR3 DNA is TGCAGCGTTGGTTCAGGGTACAATGAGCAGTTCTTC. Translation gives CSVGSGYNEQFF.

This clonotype appeared a few times. The CDR3 here is CSARGPGLTNSNQPQHF. The CDR3 nucleotides are TGCAGTGCTAGAGGGCCCGGACTGACAAATAGCAATCAGCCCCAGCATTTT. This chain joins TRBV20-1 and TRBJ1-5; D gene uncertain. Deletions cut 1 base from V and 0 bases from J, with 16 bases between. The CDR3 is 17 residues long. Per the germline V gene, CDR1 is DFQATT and CDR2 is SNEGSKA (reference sequence).

V is TRBV28 and J is TRBJ1-4, with TRBD1 as a possible D gene (5 bases). Trimming took 2 bases from V and 6 from J, leaving 13 bases between them. The germline gives CDR1 MDHEN, CDR2 SYDVKM. The CDR3 sequence is 15 residues long. CDR3 nucleotides: TGTGCCAGCAGTTTACGGGTGGAGACAGATGAAAAACTGTTTTTT. Translating it yields CASSLRVETDEKLFF.

A remark on this clonotype: Just one base apart from a much larger clone, this may be a read error. The chain combines TRBV19 with TRBJ2-5, with a possible D match to TRBD1 (6 bases). This CDR3 has 14 residues. Germline-derived CDR1 and CDR2 are LNHDA and SQIVND (reference sequence). CDR3 DNA sequence: TGTGCCGGTAGCCGCGAGACAGGAAAAGAGACCCAGTACTTC. Amino acid sequence: CAGSRETGKETQYF.